This T cell receptor beta chain was retrieved from a study of CD8+CD57+ T cells in acquired aplastic anemia. Researchers used genomic DNA as the template to profile TCR beta VDJ and CDR3. TCRdb passed the reads through MiXCR, listing each CDR3 protein once. This table holds a few hundred thousand distinct CDR3 sequences, over 25% found once. Regarding the study as a whole: The number of CD8+ CDR3 sequences shared by patients and controls was around 30.

A remark on this clonotype: Its antigen remains unknown.

By flow cytometry, patients selected for sequencing had shown an expansion of CD8+CD57+ cells. Untreated patients provided the blood samples, with no therapy given before sampling. V was shortened by 0 bases and J by 5 bases, with 14 bases between the two germline ends. From germline, CDR1 is SGHTA and CDR2 FQGNSA. The CDR3 is made up of 16 amino acids. The sequence derives from a human donor with aplastic anemia. The V call is TRBV7-2, the J call TRBJ2-1; D possibly uses TRBD1 or TRBD2 (5 bases each). Sample: sorted CD4+, CD8+, or CD8+CD57+ T cells (not recorded which) from PBMCs. This CDR3 is CASSLAWGSTHNEQFF. In DNA form, the CDR3 reads TGTGCCAGCAGCTTAGCGTGGGGGAGTACCCACAATGAGCAGTTCTTC.